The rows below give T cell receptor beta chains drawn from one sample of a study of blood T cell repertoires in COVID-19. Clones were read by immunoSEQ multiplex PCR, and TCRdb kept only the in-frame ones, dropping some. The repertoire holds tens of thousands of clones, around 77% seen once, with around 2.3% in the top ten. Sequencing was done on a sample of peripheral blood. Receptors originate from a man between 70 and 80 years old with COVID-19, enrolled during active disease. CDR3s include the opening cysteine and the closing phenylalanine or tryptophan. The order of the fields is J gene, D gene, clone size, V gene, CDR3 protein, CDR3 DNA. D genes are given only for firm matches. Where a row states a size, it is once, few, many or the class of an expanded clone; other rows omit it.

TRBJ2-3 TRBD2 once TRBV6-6 CASRDRGLAGTDTQYF TGTGCCAGCAGGGACCGGGGACTAGCGGGCACAGATACGCAGTATTTT
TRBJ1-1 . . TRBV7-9 CASSPRQGNTEAFF TGTGCCAGCAGCCCCAGGCAGGGTAACACTGAAGCTTTCTTT
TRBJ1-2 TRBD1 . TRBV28 CASSLRQGVFGNYGYTF TGTGCCAGCAGTTTACGACAGGGGGTGTTTGGTAACTATGGCTACACCTTC
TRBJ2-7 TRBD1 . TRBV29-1 CSVASRDRGYEQYF TGCAGCGTTGCCTCCCGGGACAGGGGGTACGAGCAGTACTTC
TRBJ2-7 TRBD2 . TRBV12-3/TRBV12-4 CASSKDSGRRLHF TGTGCCAGCAGCAAGGATAGCGGGAGGCGCCTACACTTC
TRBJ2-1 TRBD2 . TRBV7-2 CASSSKWGTSGRGYNEQFF TGTGCCAGCAGCTCCAAATGGGGGACTAGCGGGAGGGGCTACAATGAGCAGTTCTTC
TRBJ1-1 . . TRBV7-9 CASSSLGVNTEAFF TGTGCCAGCAGCTCCCTAGGGGTGAACACTGAAGCTTTCTTT
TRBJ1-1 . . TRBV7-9 CASSFPQQNTEAFF TGTGCCAGCAGCTTTCCACAACAGAACACTGAAGCTTTCTTT
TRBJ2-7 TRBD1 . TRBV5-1 CASSSDRGGEQYF TGCGCCAGCAGCTCGGACAGGGGGGGAGAGCAGTACTTC
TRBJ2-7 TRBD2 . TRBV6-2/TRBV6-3 CASSYGASGRGYEQYF TGTGCCAGCAGTTACGGGGCTAGCGGGAGAGGCTACGAGCAGTACTTC
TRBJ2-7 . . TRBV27 CASSLNRHYEQYF TGTGCCAGCAGTTTAAACAGGCACTACGAGCAGTACTTC
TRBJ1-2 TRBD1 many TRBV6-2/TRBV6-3 CASSRGQGANYGYTF TGTGCCAGCAGTCGGGGACAGGGCGCAAACTATGGCTACACCTTC
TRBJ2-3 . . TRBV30 CAWSGGGRKADTQYF TGTGCCTGGAGCGGGGGAGGAAGGAAGGCAGATACGCAGTATTTT